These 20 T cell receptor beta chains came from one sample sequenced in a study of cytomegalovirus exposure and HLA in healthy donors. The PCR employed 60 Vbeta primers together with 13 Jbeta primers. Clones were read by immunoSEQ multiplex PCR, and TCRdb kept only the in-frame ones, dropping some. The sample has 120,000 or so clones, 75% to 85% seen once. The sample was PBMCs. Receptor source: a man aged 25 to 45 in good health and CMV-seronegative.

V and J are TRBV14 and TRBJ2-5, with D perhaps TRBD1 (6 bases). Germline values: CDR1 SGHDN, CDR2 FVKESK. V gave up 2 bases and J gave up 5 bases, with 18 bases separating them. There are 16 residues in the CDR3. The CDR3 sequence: CASSQTQGATIETQYF. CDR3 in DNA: TGTGCCAGCAGCCAAACACAGGGAGCCACAATCGAGACCCAGTACTTC.

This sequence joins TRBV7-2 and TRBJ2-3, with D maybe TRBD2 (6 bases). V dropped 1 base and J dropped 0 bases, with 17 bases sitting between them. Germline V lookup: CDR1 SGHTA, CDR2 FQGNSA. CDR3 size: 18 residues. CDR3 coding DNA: TGTGCCAGCAGCTTAGGGGGTGATTCGGGGACTAGCACAGATACGCAGTATTTT. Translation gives CASSLGGDSGTSTDTQYF.

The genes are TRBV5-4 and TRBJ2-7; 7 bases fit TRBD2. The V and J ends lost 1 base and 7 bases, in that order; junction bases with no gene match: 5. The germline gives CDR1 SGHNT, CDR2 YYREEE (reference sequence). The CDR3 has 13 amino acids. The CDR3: CASSLMAGEEQYF. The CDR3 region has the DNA TGTGCCAGCAGCTTGATGGCGGGAGAGGAGCAGTACTTC.

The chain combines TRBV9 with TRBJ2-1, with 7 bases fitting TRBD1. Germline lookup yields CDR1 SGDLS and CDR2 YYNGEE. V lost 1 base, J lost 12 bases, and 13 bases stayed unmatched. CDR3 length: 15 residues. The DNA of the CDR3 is TGTGCCAGCAGCGTAACCATAAGGGGGCAGGGGAGGCAGTTCTTC. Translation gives CASSVTIRGQGRQFF.

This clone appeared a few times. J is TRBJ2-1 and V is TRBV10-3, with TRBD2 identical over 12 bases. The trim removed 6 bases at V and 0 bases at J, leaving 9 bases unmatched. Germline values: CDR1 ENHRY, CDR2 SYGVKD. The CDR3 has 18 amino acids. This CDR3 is CAIRGGLAGGVSYNEQFF. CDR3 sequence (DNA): TGTGCCATCAGGGGGGGACTAGCGGGTGGGGTCTCCTACAATGAGCAGTTCTTC.

CDR3 in amino acids: CASSVKMGQGLMNEQFF. The CDR3 region has the DNA TGTGCCAGTAGCGTAAAAATGGGACAGGGGTTGATGAATGAGCAGTTCTTC. V gene TRBV19 combines with J gene TRBJ2-1; 10 bases fit TRBD1. The CDR3 spans 17 residues. The J segment lost 7 bases and the V segment lost 6 bases, leaving 15 bases of the junction unmatched. The germline gives CDR1 LNHDA, CDR2 SQIVND (reference sequence). Based on the CDR3 plus reference TRBV19 and TRBJ2-1, the full variable domain is DGGITQSPKYLFRKEGQNVTLSCEQNLNHDAMYWYRQDPGQGLRLIYYSQIVNDFQKGDIAEGYSVSREKKESFPLTVTSAQKNPTAFYLCASSVKMGQGLMNEQFFGPGTRLTVL.

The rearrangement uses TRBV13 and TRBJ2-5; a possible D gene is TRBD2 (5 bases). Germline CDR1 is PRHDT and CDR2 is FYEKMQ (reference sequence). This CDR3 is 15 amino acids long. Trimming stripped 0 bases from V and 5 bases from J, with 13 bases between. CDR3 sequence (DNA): TGTGCCAGCAGCTTAGGACTAACTAGTGGTGAGACCCAGTACTTC. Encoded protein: CASSLGLTSGETQYF.

The CDR3 DNA reads as TGTGCCGTTCGACACCCCAGGAGGGAGGATGAGGGCGATGAGCAGTTCTTC. It yields the protein CAVRHPRREDEGDEQFF. This chain links TRBV7-4 with TRBJ2-1; maybe TRBD2 (6 bases). This CDR3 has 17 amino acids. V dropped 11 bases and J dropped 8 bases, with 31 bases sitting between them. Germline CDR1 is SGHVT and CDR2 is SQSDAQ. The variable domain in full, completed from reference TRBV7-4 and TRBJ2-1, reads GAGVSQSPRYKVAKRGRDVALRCDSISGHVTLYWYRQTLGQGSEVLTYSQSDAQRDKSGRPSGRFSAERPERSVSTLKIQRTEQGDSAVYLCAVRHPRREDEGDEQFFGPGTRLTVL.

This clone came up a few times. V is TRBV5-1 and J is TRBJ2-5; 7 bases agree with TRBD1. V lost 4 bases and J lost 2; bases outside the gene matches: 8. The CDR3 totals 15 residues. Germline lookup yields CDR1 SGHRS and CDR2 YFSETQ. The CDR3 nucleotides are TGCGCCAGCAGCACCCGGGACAGACTACAAGAGACCCAGTACTTC. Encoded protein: CASSTRDRLQETQYF.

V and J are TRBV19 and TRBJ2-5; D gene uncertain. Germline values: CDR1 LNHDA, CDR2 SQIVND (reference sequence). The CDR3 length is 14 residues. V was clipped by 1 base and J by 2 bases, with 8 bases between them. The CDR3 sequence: CASSIGSLQETQYF. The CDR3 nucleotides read TGTGCCAGTAGTATAGGTAGCCTACAAGAGACCCAGTACTTC.

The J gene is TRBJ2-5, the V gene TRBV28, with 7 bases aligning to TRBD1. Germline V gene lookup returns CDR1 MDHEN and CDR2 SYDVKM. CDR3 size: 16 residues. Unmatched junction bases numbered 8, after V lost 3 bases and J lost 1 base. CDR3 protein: CASSFYRGQVQETQYF. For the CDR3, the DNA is TGTGCCAGCAGTTTCTATAGGGGGCAAGTCCAAGAGACCCAGTACTTC.

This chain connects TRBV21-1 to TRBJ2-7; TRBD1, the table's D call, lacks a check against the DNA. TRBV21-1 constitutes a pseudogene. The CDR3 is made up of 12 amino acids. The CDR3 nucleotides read TGTGCCAGCAGCAAACCCAGGAACGAGCAGTACTTC. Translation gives CASSKPRNEQYF.

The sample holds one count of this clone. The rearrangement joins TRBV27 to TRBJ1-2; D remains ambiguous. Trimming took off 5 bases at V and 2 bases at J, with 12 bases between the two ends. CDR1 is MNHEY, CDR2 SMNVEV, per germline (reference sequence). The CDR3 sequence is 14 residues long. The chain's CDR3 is CASSPSLGNYGYTF. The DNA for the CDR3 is TGTGCCAGCAGTCCTAGTTTAGGCAACTATGGCTACACCTTC.

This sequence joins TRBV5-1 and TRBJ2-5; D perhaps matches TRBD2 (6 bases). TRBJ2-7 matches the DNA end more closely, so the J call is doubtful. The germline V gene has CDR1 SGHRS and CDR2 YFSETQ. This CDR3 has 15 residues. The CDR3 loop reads CASSAARGGSYEQYF. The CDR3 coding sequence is TGCGCCAGCAGCGCCGCGCGGGGTGGATCCTACGAGCAGTACTTC.

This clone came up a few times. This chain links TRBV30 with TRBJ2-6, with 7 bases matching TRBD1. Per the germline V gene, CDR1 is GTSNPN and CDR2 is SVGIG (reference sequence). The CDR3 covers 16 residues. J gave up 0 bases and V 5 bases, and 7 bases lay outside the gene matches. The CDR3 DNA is TGTGCCTGGGAACAGGGGCCCAGCTCTGGGGCCAACGTCCTGACTTTC. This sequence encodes CAWEQGPSSGANVLTF.

The DNA of the CDR3 is TGCGCCAGCAGCCAAGAGGTGACTAGCGCCTCCTACGAGCAGTACTTC. It translates to CASSQEVTSASYEQYF. The gene calls are TRBV4-1 and TRBJ2-7; the match to TRBD2 covers 8 bases. The V gene's germline CDR1 is MGHRA and CDR2 YSYEKL. The CDR3 is 16 amino acids. The trim removed 0 bases at V and 0 bases at J, leaving 4 bases unmatched.

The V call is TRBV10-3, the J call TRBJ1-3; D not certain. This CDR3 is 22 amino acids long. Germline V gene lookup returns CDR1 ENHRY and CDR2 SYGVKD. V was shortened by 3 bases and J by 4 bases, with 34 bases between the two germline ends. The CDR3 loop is CAISESIWAEPKLPKRGNTIYF. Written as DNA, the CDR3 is TGTGCCATCAGTGAATCAATATGGGCAGAACCGAAACTACCAAAGCGGGGAAACACCATATATTTT.

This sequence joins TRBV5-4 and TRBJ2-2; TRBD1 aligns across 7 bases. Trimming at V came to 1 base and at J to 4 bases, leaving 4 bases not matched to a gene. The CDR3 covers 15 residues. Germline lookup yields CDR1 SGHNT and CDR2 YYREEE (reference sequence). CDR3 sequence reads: CASSLHRGFTGELFF. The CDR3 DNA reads TGTGCCAGCAGCTTGCACAGGGGTTTCACCGGGGAGCTGTTTTTT. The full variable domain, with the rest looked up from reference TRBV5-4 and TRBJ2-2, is ETGVTQSPTHLIKTRGQQVTLRCSSQSGHNTVSWYQQALGQGPQFIFQYYREEENGRGNFPPRFSGLQFPNYSSELNVNALELDDSALYLCASSLHRGFTGELFFGEGSRLTVL.

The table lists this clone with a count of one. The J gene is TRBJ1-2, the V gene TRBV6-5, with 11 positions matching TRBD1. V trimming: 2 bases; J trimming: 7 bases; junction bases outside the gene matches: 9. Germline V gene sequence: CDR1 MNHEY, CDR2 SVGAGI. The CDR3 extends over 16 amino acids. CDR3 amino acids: CASSYLGTGGGGGYTF. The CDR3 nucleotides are TGTGCCAGCAGTTACCTCGGGACAGGGGGAGGGGGTGGCTACACCTTC.

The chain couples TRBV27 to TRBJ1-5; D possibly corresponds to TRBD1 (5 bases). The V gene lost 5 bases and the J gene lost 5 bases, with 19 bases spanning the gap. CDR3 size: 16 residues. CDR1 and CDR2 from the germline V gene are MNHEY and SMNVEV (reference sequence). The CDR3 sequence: CASSGAVPLHHQPQHF. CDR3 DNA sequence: TGTGCCAGCAGTGGGGCCGTACCCCTCCACCATCAGCCCCAGCATTTT.